Below, 28 T cell receptor beta chains from the same sample are listed, as sequenced in a study of Tregs in tolerant kidney transplant recipients. The method was immunoSEQ multiplex PCR; TCRdb's version includes in-frame clones alone and lacks a portion of them. The sample consists of approximately 90,000 clones, roughly 93% of them appearing once. Recipients received nonmyeloablative bone marrow transplants from related graft donors, with transient mixed chimerism. Sequenced here: CD4+ T cells from blood (PBMCs), sampled 12 months after the transplant. All receptors derive from a human patient who received a combined kidney and bone marrow transplant. The T cells may partly be graft donor cells.

This chain uses TRBV4-3 with TRBJ1-3; D is perhaps TRBD1 (6 bases). The CDR3 consists of 15 residues. Trimming took off 2 bases at V and 3 bases at J, with 11 bases between the two ends. Germline V CDR1 and CDR2: LGHNA, YSLEER. The CDR3: CASSQRTVIGNTIYF. As DNA, the CDR3 is TGCGCCAGCAGCCAACGGACAGTAATTGGAAACACCATATATTTT.

J is TRBJ2-3 and V is TRBV10-3; TRBD2 agrees at 11 bases. Trimming at V came to 4 bases and at J to 4 bases, leaving 4 bases not matched to a gene. The CDR3 covers 15 residues. The germline CDR1 and CDR2 sequences are ENHRY and SYGVKD. CDR3 coding DNA: TGTGCCATCAGTGGACTAGCGGGGATCCCAGATACGCAGTATTTT. Amino acid sequence: CAISGLAGIPDTQYF.

The CDR3, as DNA: TGTGCCAGCAGAAATTCACGGACAGCGAATGAAAAACTGTTTTTT. Translation gives CASRNSRTANEKLFF. This chain joins TRBV6-1 and TRBJ1-4, with TRBD1 as a possible D gene (6 bases). Trimming took off 6 bases at V and 5 bases at J, with 16 bases between the two ends. The CDR3 contains 15 residues. Germline values: CDR1 MNHNS, CDR2 SASEGT.

This sequence joins TRBV4-3 and TRBJ2-5; TRBD2 might be the D (6 bases). The V end was cut by 8 bases, the J end by 5 bases, with 21 bases between. Germline V gene lookup returns CDR1 LGHNA and CDR2 YSLEER. The CDR3 covers 15 residues. CDR3 bases: TGCGCCAGCGGCACGATAGCCGGAGGGTGGGAGACCCAGTACTTC. Translating it yields CASGTIAGGWETQYF.

The chain couples TRBV5-1 to TRBJ1-5; D is perhaps TRBD1 (5 bases). The CDR3 loop spans 18 amino acids. V was cut by 2 bases and J by 0 bases, with 18 bases left in between. Germline V lookup: CDR1 SGHRS, CDR2 YFSETQ. CDR3 region: CASSLFPDITNSNQPQHF. CDR3 bases: TGCGCCAGCAGCTTATTCCCGGACATCACCAATAGCAATCAGCCCCAGCATTTT.

The CDR3 DNA reads TGTGCCAGCAGCCAAGATCAGGGATACGAGCAGTACTTC. It is translated as CASSQDQGYEQYF. The chain has TRBV14 and TRBJ2-7; a possible D gene is TRBD1 (5 bases). This CDR3 region has 13 residues. Germline CDR1 reads SGHDN; CDR2 reads FVKESK. With 0 bases removed from V and 4 bases from J, the gap between germline ends came to 7 bases.

Regarding this clone: One end of the junction does not line up with germline, which may come from a read error. V is TRBV15 and J is TRBJ1-1, with 8 positions matching TRBD1. Germline lookup yields CDR1 LNHNV and CDR2 YYDKDF (reference sequence). CDR3 length: 13 amino acids. CDR3 in amino acids: CATTRQGRAEAFF. The CDR3 coding sequence is TGTGCCACCACCAGACAGGGGAGGGCTGAAGCTTTCTTT.

This chain connects TRBV19 to TRBJ2-7; possible D gene TRBD2, 6 bases. The V end was cut by 5 bases, the J end by 4 bases, with 12 bases between. The CDR3 has 13 residues. CDR1 is LNHDA, CDR2 SQIVND, per germline (reference sequence). Here the CDR3 DNA reads TGTGCCAGTAGTGTACTTGGAGGGTACGAGCAGTACTTC. Its protein is CASSVLGGYEQYF.

The gene calls are TRBV5-4 and TRBJ2-1, with 9 positions matching TRBD2. The CDR3 sequence is 17 residues long. Germline V gene lookup returns CDR1 SGHNT and CDR2 YYREEE (reference sequence). Trimming took 3 bases from V and 5 from J; bases not matched to a gene: 12. For the CDR3, the DNA is TGTGCCAGCAGCTCTGGCCAATGGGCGGGAGGGAACAATGAGCAGTTCTTC. Translated: CASSSGQWAGGNNEQFF.

The chain is built from TRBV2 and TRBJ2-5; 7 bases map to TRBD1. The CDR3 has 19 residues. CDR1 and CDR2 from the germline V gene are SNHLY and FYNNEI. The junction had 20 bases not matched to a gene; V was cut back by 5 bases and J by 2 bases. The CDR3 spells CASSTPLHYRDRKQETQYF. CDR3 in DNA: TGTGCCAGCAGTACCCCCTTACACTACCGGGACAGAAAACAAGAGACCCAGTACTTC. The variable domain in full, completed from reference TRBV2 and TRBJ2-5, reads EPEVTQTPSHQVTQMGQEVILRCVPISNHLYFYWYRQILGQKVEFLVSFYNNEISEKSEIFDDQFSVERPDGSNFTLKIRSTKLEDSAMYFCASSTPLHYRDRKQETQYFGPGTRLLVL.

The chain couples TRBV20-1 to TRBJ2-1; D ambiguous. This CDR3 has 10 amino acids. Per the germline V gene, CDR1 is DFQATT and CDR2 is SNEGSKA (reference sequence). V lost 6 bases, J lost 4 bases, and 4 bases lay in between. The CDR3 nucleotides are TGCAGTGCCATGTACAATGAGCAGTTCTTC. It is translated as CSAMYNEQFF.

The gene calls are TRBV25-1 and TRBJ1-5; 11 bases are shared with TRBD1. Germline V gene sequence: CDR1 MGHDK, CDR2 SYGVNS. This CDR3 region has 17 residues. The V and J ends lost 2 bases and 3 bases, in that order; junction bases with no gene match: 6. The CDR3 bases are TGTGCCAGCAGTGAAAGGACAGGGGGCCGACTCAATCAGCCCCAGCATTTT. It translates to CASSERTGGRLNQPQHF.

The CDR3 nucleotides read TGTGCCAGCACGTACAGGGATCAGCCCCAGCATTTT. It is translated as CASTYRDQPQHF. This chain connects TRBV2 to TRBJ1-5, with D perhaps TRBD1 (6 bases). The germline gives CDR1 SNHLY, CDR2 FYNNEI. The CDR3 is 12 amino acids. The V and J ends lost 7 bases and 5 bases respectively, with 9 bases between them.

The sample holds one count of this clone. This sequence joins TRBV7-2 and TRBJ2-5, with 8 nucleotides matching TRBD2. With 5 bases clipped from V and 2 bases from J, the junction kept 4 bases outside the gene matches. This CDR3 is 14 amino acids long. CDR1 SGHTA and CDR2 FQGNSA come from the germline V gene. DNA of the CDR3: TGTGCCAGCAGCCCTACTAGCGGTCAAGAGACCCAGTACTTC. It encodes CASSPTSGQETQYF.

The J gene is TRBJ2-1, the V gene TRBV27; 7 nucleotides align to TRBD2. The J segment lost 1 base and the V segment lost 0 bases, leaving 6 bases of the junction unmatched. This CDR3 spans 17 amino acids. Germline V lookup: CDR1 MNHEY, CDR2 SMNVEV (reference sequence). CDR3 sequence: CASSLSGGGTSYNEQFF. CDR3 DNA sequence: TGTGCCAGCAGTTTATCGGGGGGGGGAACTTCCTACAATGAGCAGTTCTTC.

This chain links TRBV10-3 with TRBJ1-6, with 7 positions matching TRBD1. This CDR3 has 13 residues. V was clipped by 5 bases and J by 10 bases; unmatched bases: 5. Germline V lookup: CDR1 ENHRY, CDR2 SYGVKD. For the CDR3, the DNA is TGTGCCATCAGTCCAGGGGGTTCCTCACCCCTCCACTTT. Translating gives CAISPGGSSPLHF.

J is TRBJ2-7 and V is TRBV19; D gene unclear. Per the germline V gene, CDR1 is LNHDA and CDR2 is SQIVND (reference sequence). The CDR3 has 14 residues. V lost 8 bases and J 0 bases, leaving 14 bases between the germline ends. CDR3 amino acids: CASSTRSSSYEQYF. DNA for the CDR3: TGTGCCAGTTCGACTCGTTCTAGCTCCTACGAGCAGTACTTC.

The V call is TRBV30, the J call TRBJ1-2; D ambiguous. The CDR3 is 13 residues long. Trimming removed 0 bases from V and 4 bases from J, with 9 bases in between. Germline CDR1 is GTSNPN and CDR2 is SVGIG (reference sequence). CDR3 region: CAWSVGRFYGYTF. CDR3 sequence (DNA): TGTGCCTGGAGTGTGGGCCGGTTCTATGGCTACACCTTC.

The CDR3 sequence: CASSPSLTDTQYF. For the CDR3, the DNA is TGTGCCAGCTCACCGTCCCTCACAGATACGCAGTATTTT. The rearrangement uses TRBV18 and TRBJ2-3; D gene uncertain. Between the trimmed V and J ends, which lost 3 bases and 2 bases, there was a span of 6 bases. CDR1 and CDR2 (germline): KGHSH, LQKENI. This CDR3 has 13 residues. The variable domain in full, with the rest retrieved from reference TRBV18 and TRBJ2-3, is NAGVMQNPRHLVRRRGQEARLRCSPMKGHSHVYWYRQLPEEGLKFMVYLQKENIIDESGMPKERFSAEFPKEGPSILRIQQVVRGDSAAYFCASSPSLTDTQYFGPGTRLTVL.

The rearrangement joins TRBV18 to TRBJ1-6; no clear D. The V end lost 2 bases, the J end lost 0 bases, and 11 bases lay between the germline ends. CDR1 is KGHSH, CDR2 LQKENI, per germline. CDR3 length equals 17 residues. CDR3 sequence (DNA): TGTGCCAGCTCACCAGTAGTATCGGGCTCCTATAATTCACCCCTCCACTTT. Protein sequence: CASSPVVSGSYNSPLHF.

The chain carries TRBV11-3 and TRBJ2-1, with 9 bases aligning to TRBD1. The length of the CDR3 is 13 residues. The germline gives CDR1 SGHNT, CDR2 YENEEA. Unmatched junction bases numbered 2, after V lost 5 bases and J lost 6 bases. The CDR3, as DNA: TGTGCCAGCAGCAAGGGACAGGGCAATGAGCAGTTCTTC. The encoded protein is CASSKGQGNEQFF.

The CDR3 DNA is TGTGCCAGCAGCTTAGGGGCTAGCGGGGGGCAACAAGAGACCCAGTACTTC. Protein: CASSLGASGGQQETQYF. This chain joins TRBV11-2 and TRBJ2-5; 11 nucleotides match TRBD2. The CDR3 has 17 residues. Per the germline V gene, CDR1 is SGHAT and CDR2 is FQNNGV. V was pared by 1 base and J by 2 bases, with 6 bases of the junction left unmatched. The variable domain in full, completed from reference TRBV11-2 and TRBJ2-5, reads EAGVAQSPRYKIIEKRQSVAFWCNPISGHATLYWYQQILGQGPKLLIQFQNNGVVDDSQLPKDRFSAERLKGVDSTLKIQPAKLEDSAVYLCASSLGASGGQQETQYFGPGTRLLVL.

The chain couples TRBV30 to TRBJ2-7; 12 nucleotides line up with TRBD2. The CDR3 has 15 residues. Germline trimming cut 0 bases from V and 13 bases from J; bases unmatched to any gene: 13. Germline V gene sequence: CDR1 GTSNPN, CDR2 SVGIG (reference sequence). The CDR3 sequence is CAWSVLAPASGREYF. The CDR3 DNA reads TGTGCCTGGAGTGTACTGGCTCCGGCTAGCGGGAGGGAATACTTC.

V and J are TRBV6-4 and TRBJ2-1; the match to TRBD1 covers 8 bases. CDR1 is MRHNA and CDR2 is SNTAGT in the germline V gene. The V and J ends lost 4 bases and 9 bases, in that order; junction bases with no gene match: 5. The CDR3 is made up of 13 amino acids. Written as DNA, the CDR3 is TGTGCCAGCAGTGGAGACAGGGGAGGTGAGCAGTTCTTC. Translating it yields CASSGDRGGEQFF.

The CDR3 is CASSIVAGDLEQYF. In DNA, the CDR3 is TGTGCCAGTAGTATAGTGGCGGGAGATTTAGAGCAGTACTTC. The V call is TRBV19, the J call TRBJ2-7, with 7 bases matching TRBD2. The CDR3 consists of 14 residues. V shed 1 base, J shed 7 bases, and the junction held 7 bases outside the gene matches. Germline V gene data show CDR1 as LNHDA and CDR2 as SQIVND (reference sequence).

This chain joins TRBV18 and TRBJ1-1; D may be TRBD1 (6 bases). Germline lookup yields CDR1 KGHSH and CDR2 LQKENI. V was trimmed by 2 bases and J by 0 bases, leaving 7 bases between them. The CDR3 length is 14 residues. The CDR3 DNA reads TGTGCCAGCTCACCAGGACAGCTGAACACTGAAGCTTTCTTT. It encodes CASSPGQLNTEAFF.

The chain combines TRBV7-8 with TRBJ1-3; 8 nucleotides line up with TRBD1. Germline assignment: CDR1 SGHVS and CDR2 FQNEAQ. Unmatched junction bases numbered 8, after V lost 3 bases and J lost 4 bases. The CDR3 length is 16 residues. The chain's CDR3 is CASSFPGQELGNTIYF. CDR3 sequence (DNA): TGTGCCAGCAGCTTCCCGGGACAGGAGTTAGGAAACACCATATATTTT.

The V call is TRBV9, the J call TRBJ1-1, with 8 positions matching TRBD1. The CDR3 consists of 14 residues. V lost 5 bases and J lost 5; bases outside the gene matches: 8. CDR1 and CDR2 (germline): SGDLS, YYNGEE. The CDR3 DNA reads TGTGCCAGCAGTCGACAGGGGAAAGGAACTGAAGCTTTCTTT. Translation: CASSRQGKGTEAFF.